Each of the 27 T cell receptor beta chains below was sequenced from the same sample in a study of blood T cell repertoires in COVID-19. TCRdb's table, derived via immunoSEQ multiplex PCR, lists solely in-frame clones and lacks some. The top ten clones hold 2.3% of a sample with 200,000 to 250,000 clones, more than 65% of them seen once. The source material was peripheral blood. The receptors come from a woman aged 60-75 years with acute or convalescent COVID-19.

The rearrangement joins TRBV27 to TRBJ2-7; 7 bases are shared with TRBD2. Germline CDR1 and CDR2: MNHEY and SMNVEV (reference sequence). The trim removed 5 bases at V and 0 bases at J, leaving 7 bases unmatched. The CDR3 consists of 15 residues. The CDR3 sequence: CASSRKRTSSYEQYF. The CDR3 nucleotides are TGTGCCAGCAGTCGAAAAAGGACTAGCTCCTACGAGCAGTACTTC.

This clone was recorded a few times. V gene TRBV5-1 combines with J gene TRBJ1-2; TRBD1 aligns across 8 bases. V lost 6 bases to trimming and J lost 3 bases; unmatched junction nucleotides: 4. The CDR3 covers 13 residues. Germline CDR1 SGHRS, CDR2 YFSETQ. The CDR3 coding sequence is TGCGCCAGCAAGGGACAGGCCCACTATGGCTACACCTTC. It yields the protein CASKGQAHYGYTF.

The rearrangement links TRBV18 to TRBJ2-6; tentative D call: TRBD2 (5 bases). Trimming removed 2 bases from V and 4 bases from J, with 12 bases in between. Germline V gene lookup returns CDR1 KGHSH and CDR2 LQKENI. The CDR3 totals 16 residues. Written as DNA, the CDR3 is TGTGCCAGCTCACCATTGAGGGTTGTCGGGGCCAACGTCCTGACTTTC. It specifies CASSPLRVVGANVLTF.

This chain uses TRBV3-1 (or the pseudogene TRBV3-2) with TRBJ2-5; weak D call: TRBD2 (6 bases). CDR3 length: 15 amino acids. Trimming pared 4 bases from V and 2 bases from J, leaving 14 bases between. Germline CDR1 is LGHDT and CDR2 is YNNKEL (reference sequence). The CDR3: CASSLAGQRQETQYF. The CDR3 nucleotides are TGTGCCAGCAGCCTTGCGGGGCAGAGACAAGAGACCCAGTACTTC.

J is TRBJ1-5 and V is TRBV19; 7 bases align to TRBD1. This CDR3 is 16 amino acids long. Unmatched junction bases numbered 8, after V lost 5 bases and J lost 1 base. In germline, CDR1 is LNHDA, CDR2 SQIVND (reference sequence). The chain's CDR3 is CASSAITGASNQPQHF. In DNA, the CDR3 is TGTGCCAGTAGTGCGATTACAGGGGCGAGCAATCAGCCCCAGCATTTT.

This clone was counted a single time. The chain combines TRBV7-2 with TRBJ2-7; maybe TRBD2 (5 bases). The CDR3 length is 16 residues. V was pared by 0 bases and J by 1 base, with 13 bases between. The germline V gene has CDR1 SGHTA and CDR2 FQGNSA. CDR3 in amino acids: CASSLAAGRTSYEQYF. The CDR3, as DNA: TGTGCCAGCAGCTTAGCCGCGGGTAGAACGTCCTACGAGCAGTACTTC.

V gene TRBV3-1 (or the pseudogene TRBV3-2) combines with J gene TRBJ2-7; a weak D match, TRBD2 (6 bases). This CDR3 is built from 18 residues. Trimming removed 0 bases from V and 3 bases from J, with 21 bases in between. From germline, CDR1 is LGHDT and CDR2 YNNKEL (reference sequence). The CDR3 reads CASSQEQWGPGGVYEQYF. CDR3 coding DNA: TGTGCCAGCAGCCAAGAACAATGGGGACCCGGAGGGGTCTACGAGCAGTACTTC.

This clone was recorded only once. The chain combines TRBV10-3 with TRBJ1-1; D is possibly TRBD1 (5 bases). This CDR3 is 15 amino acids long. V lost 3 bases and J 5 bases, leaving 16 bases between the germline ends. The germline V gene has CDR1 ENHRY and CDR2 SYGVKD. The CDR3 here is CAISDSVARATEAFF. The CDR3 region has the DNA TGTGCCATCAGTGATTCGGTGGCCAGGGCGACTGAAGCTTTCTTT.

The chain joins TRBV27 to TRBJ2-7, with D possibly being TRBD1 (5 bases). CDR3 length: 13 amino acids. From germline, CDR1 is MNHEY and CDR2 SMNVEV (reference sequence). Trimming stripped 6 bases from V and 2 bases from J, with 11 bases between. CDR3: CASRRQSAYEQYF. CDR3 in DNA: TGTGCCAGCAGGAGACAGTCGGCCTACGAGCAGTACTTC.

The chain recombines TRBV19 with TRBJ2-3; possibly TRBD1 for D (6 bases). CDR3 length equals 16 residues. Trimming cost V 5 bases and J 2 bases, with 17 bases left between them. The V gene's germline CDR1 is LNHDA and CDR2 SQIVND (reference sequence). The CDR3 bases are TGTGCCAGTAGTGGGTGGGACGACAGGTCCACAGATACGCAGTATTTT. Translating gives CASSGWDDRSTDTQYF.

The CDR3 here is CASSIVGHSNQPQHF. As DNA, the CDR3 is TGTGCCAGTAGTATAGTCGGACATAGCAATCAGCCCCAGCATTTT. This chain connects TRBV19 to TRBJ1-5; tentative D call: TRBD1 (5 bases). CDR3 length equals 15 residues. Trimming pared 1 base from V and 0 bases from J, leaving 7 bases between. Germline CDR1 and CDR2: LNHDA and SQIVND (reference sequence).

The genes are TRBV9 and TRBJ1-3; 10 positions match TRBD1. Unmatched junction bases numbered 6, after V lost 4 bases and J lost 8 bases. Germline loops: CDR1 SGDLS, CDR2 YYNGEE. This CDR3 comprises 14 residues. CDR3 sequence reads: CASSSDRGRDTIYF. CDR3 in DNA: TGTGCCAGCAGCTCAGACAGGGGGCGAGACACCATATATTTT.

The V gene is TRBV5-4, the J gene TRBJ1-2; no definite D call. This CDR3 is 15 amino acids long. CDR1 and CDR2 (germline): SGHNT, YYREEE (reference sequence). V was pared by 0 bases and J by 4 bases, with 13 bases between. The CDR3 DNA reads TGTGCCAGCAGCTTGGGCGGGTCTGTGGGCTATGGCTACACCTTC. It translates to CASSLGGSVGYGYTF.

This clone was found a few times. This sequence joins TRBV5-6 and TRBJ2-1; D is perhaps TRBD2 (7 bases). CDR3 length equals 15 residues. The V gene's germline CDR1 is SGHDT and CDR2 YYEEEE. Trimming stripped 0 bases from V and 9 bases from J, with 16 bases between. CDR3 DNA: TGTGCCAGCAGCTTGGCTGGGGGGGCCGGGCCTGAGCAGTTCTTC. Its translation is CASSLAGGAGPEQFF.

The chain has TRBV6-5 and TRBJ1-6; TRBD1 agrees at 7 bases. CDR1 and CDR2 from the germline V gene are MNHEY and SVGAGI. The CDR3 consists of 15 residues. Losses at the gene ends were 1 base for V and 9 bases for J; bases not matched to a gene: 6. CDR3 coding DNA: TGTGCCAGCAGTTACTTCGACAGGGATGGTTCACCCCTCCACTTT. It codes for CASSYFDRDGSPLHF.

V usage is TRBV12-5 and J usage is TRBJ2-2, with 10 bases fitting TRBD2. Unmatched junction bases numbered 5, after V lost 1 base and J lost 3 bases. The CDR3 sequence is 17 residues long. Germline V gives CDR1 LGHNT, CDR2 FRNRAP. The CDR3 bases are TGTGCTAGTGGTTTGGCATCTAGCGGGGGCTACACCGGGGAGCTGTTTTTT. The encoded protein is CASGLASSGGYTGELFF.

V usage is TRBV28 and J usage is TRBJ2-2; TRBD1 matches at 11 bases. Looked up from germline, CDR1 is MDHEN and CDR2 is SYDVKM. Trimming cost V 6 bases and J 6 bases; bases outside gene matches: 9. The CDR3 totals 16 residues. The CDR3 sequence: CASSPPGTGGAGELFF. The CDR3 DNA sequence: TGTGCCAGCAGCCCACCGGGGACAGGGGGAGCCGGGGAGCTGTTTTTT.

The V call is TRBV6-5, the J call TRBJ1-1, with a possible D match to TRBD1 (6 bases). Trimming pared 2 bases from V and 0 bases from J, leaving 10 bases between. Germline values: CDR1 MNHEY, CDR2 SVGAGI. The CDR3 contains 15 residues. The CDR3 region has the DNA TGTGCCAGCAGTTACAGGGGGGGGGTGAACACTGAAGCTTTCTTT. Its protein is CASSYRGGVNTEAFF.

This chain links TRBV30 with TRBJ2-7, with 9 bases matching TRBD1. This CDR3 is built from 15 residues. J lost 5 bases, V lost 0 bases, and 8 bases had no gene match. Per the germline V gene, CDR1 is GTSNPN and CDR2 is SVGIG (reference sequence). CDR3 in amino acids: CAWSVRRQGVHEQYF. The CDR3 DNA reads TGTGCCTGGAGTGTACGGAGACAGGGGGTCCACGAGCAGTACTTC.

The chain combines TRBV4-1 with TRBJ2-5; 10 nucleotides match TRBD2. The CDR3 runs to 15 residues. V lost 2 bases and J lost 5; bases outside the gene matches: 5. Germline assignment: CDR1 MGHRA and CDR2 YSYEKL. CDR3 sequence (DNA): TGCGCCAGCAGCCAACAAGCGGGGGGGAAGGAGACCCAGTACTTC. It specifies CASSQQAGGKETQYF.

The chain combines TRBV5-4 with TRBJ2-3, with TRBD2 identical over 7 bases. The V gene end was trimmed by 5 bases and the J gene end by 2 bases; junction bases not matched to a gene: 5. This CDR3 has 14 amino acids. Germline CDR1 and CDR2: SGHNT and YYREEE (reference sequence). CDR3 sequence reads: CASRGGRDTDTQYF. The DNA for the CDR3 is TGTGCCAGCAGGGGGGGGAGGGACACAGATACGCAGTATTTT. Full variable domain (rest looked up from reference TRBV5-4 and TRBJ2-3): ETGVTQSPTHLIKTRGQQVTLRCSSQSGHNTVSWYQQALGQGPQFIFQYYREEENGRGNFPPRFSGLQFPNYSSELNVNALELDDSALYLCASRGGRDTDTQYFGPGTRLTVL.

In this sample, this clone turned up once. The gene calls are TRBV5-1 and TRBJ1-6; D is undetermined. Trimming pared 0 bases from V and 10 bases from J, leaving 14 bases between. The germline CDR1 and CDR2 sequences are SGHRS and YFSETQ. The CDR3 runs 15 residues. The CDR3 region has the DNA TGCGCCAGCAGCTTGGAAGGTCGGGGTCAATCACCCCTCCACTTT. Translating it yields CASSLEGRGQSPLHF.

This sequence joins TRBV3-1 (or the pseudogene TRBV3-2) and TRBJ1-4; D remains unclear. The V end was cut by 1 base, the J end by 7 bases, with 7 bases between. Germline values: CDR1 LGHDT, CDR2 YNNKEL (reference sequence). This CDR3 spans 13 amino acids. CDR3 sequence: CASSQVFGEKLFF. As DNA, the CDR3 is TGTGCCAGCAGCCAAGTTTTCGGTGAAAAACTGTTTTTT.

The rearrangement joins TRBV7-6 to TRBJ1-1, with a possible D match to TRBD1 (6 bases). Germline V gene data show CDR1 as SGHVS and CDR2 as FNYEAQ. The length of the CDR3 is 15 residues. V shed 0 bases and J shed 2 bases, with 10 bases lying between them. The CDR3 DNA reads TGTGCCAGCAGCTTAGCGGGGGCGGGTAACACTGAAGCTTTCTTT. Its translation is CASSLAGAGNTEAFF.

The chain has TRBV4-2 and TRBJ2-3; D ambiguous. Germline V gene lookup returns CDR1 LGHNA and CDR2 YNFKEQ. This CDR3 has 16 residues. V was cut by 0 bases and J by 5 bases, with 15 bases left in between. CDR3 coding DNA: TGTGCCAGCAGCCAAGATTGCACAGACAAGAAAGATACGCAGTATTTT. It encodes CASSQDCTDKKDTQYF.

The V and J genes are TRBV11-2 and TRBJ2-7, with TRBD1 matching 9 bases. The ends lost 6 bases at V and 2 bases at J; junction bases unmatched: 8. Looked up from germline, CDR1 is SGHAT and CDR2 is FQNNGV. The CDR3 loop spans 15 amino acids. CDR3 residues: CASSPGTGTPYEQYF. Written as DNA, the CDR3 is TGTGCCAGCAGTCCCGGGACAGGGACGCCCTACGAGCAGTACTTC.

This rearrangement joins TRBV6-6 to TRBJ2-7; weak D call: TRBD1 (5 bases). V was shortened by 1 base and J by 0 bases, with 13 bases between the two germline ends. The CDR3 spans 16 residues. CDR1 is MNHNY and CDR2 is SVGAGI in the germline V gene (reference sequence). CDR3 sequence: CASSYFGQGSSYEQYF. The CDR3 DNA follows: TGTGCCAGCAGTTACTTTGGGCAGGGTAGCTCCTACGAGCAGTACTTC.